This entry describes one TCR beta chain. This clonotype turned up a few times. What antigen it recognizes has not been identified. One base away there is no much larger clone; base qualities are not given. This entry is derived from a study of T-cell reconstitution after alpha-beta-depleted transplantation in children (dated by TCRdb to between 2015 and 2016). Notes on the research overall: Using TCR repertoire profiling, the study followed T-cell immune reconstitution in a quantitative way in children after TCRalphabeta/CD19-depleted allogeneic hematopoietic cell transplantation.

Library preparation employed PCR. TCRdb lists the instrument as Illumina HiSeq 2500. Molecular barcoding was employed in the preparation of TCR libraries, with unique molecular identifiers being used to normalize TCRbeta repertoire quantification. TCRdb applied fastp at Q25 and MiXCR to the public reads, then kept only in-frame beta chains. For every CDR3 protein sequence, its rows merge into one entry that carries the most common genes and DNA. A total of just over 350,000 distinct CDR3 sequences appear in this sample, about an eighth of them only once. Over 3.5% of the sample rests with the top ten. The sequence was collected from a human donor who donated a stem cell graft to a child with Fanconi anemia. The material sequenced was PBMCs, taken from the stem cell graft.

This receptor carries the CDR3 CASSPPVGWETDTQYF. The sequenced DNA: TGTGCCAGCAGCCCTCCGGTCGGCTGGGAAACAGATACGCAGTATTTT. The chain is encoded by TRBV11-1 joined to TRBJ2-3, with the D gene not clear enough to name. Deletion took 5 bases off V and 3 bases off J, with a span of 18 bases between the germline ends. Including the terminal cysteine and phenylalanine, the CDR3 comprises 16 residues. Kept here is only the CDR3 DNA, which spans 48 bases and is read in frame from base 1. CDR1 and CDR2 (SGHAT, FQDESV) derive from the germline V gene (reference sequence).